This T cell receptor beta chain was sequenced in a study of blood T cell repertoires in COVID-19. Study at large: PBMCs, B-cell-depleted T cells, or T cells provided the cDNA or gDNA that made up the material.

The CDR3 has 15 residues. The germline gives CDR1 LGHNA, CDR2 YSLEER. V shed 2 bases, J shed 2 bases, and the junction held 3 bases outside the gene matches. In the study's own analysis: Amplified reference gene primers provided the basis for estimating nucleated cell counts. Clones were sequenced by immunoSEQ multiplex PCR, and TCRdb holds only the in-frame ones, with some missing. The V and J calls and clone size come from that table; D and trimming were worked out from the DNA. The repertoire includes roughly 190,000 clones, about 76% of them detected once, and roughly 8.7% sits in the top ten. Sequenced: peripheral blood. The V and J genes are TRBV4-3 and TRBJ2-3; TRBD1 agrees at 8 bases. This receptor was obtained from a woman aged 45-65 years with active or convalescent COVID-19. The CDR3 sequence: CASSQPGQATDTQYF. The CDR3 DNA follows: TGCGCCAGCAGCCAACCGGGACAGGCCACAGATACGCAGTATTTT.